This is a list of T cell receptor beta chains from one sample in a study of tumor-infiltrating lymphocytes in primary liver carcinoma. TCRdb reanalysed the multiplex PCR reads using MiXCR and keeps one entry per CDR3 protein. The sample records approximately 320,000 distinct CDR3 sequences, 45% to 70% being singletons. Sequencing was carried out using peripheral blood. These receptors were collected from a woman under 40 with primary liver carcinoma and hepatitis B virus infection. The CDR3 runs from the conserved cysteine through the conserved F or W. A D gene is named only where the DNA matches it firmly. Only part of the rows carry a size: once, few, many, or a class if the clone is expanded.

abundance,d_gene,j_gene,v_gene,CDR3nt,CDR3aa
NA,NA,TRBJ2-2,TRBV5-4,TGTGCCAGCAGCTTGCGGGGGAGCACCGGGGACCTGTTTTTT,CASSLRGSTGDLFF
few,TRBD2,TRBJ2-3,TRBV7-3,TGTGCCAGCAGCCCCTCTAGCGGGCAAACAGATACGCAGTATTTT,CASSPSSGQTDTQYF
NA,TRBD1,TRBJ1-6,TRBV7-9,TGTGCCAGCAGTACACAGGGGGCGAAATTTTCACCCCTCCACTTT,CASSTQGAKFSPLHF
NA,NA,TRBJ2-5,TRBV24-1,TGTGCCACCAGTGATTACCAGGGTGGAGGGGAGACCCAGTACTTC,CATSDYQGGGETQYF
NA,NA,TRBJ2-1,TRBV4-1,TGCGCCAGCAGCCAAGATTTCACGAATGAGCAGTTCTTC,CASSQDFTNEQFF
NA,NA,TRBJ2-7,TRBV12-3/TRBV12-4,TGTGCCAGCAGTTTAATGAGACGGACCTACGAGCAGTACTTC,CASSLMRRTYEQYF
NA,TRBD2,TRBJ2-1,TRBV11-2,TGTGCCAGCAGTTATTCTAGCGGGTCCTACGATGAGCAGTTCTTC,CASSYSSGSYDEQFF
NA,NA,TRBJ2-7,TRBV11-2,TGTGCCAGCAGCATCCGCCCAAGCGGGCGCTCCTACGAACAGTACTTC,CASSIRPSGRSYEQYF
few,TRBD1,TRBJ2-5,TRBV13,TGTGCCAGCAGGGAGGACAGGGAAGGAGAGACCCAGTACTTC,CASREDREGETQYF
few,NA,TRBJ2-2,TRBV6-6,TGTGCCAGCAGCCCTAGGGGCGGGGAGCTGTTTTTT,CASSPRGGELFF
few,TRBD1,TRBJ2-4,TRBV18,TGTGCCAGCTCACCGGGACAGCTGAAAAACATTCAGTACTTC,CASSPGQLKNIQYF
NA,TRBD2,TRBJ2-1,TRBV4-3,TGCGCCAGCAGCCAAACTAGCGGGGGGTACAATGAGCAGTTCTTC,CASSQTSGGYNEQFF
NA,TRBD2,TRBJ2-7,TRBV29-1,TGCAGCGTTGCGGGACTAGTGGGGCACGAGCAGTACTTC,CSVAGLVGHEQYF
NA,NA,TRBJ1-5,TRBV28,TGTGCCAACAGTCTAGACGTAGGACATCAGCCCCAGCATTTT,CANSLDVGHQPQHF
NA,TRBD2,TRBJ2-2,TRBV12-3/TRBV12-4,TGTGCCAGCATAGTAATAGCGGGAGACACCGGGGAGCTGTTTTTT,CASIVIAGDTGELFF
medium-sized,NA,TRBJ1-1,TRBV29-1,TGCAGCGTTGAAGAACAGCTCCGGGCAGAAGCTTTCTTT,CSVEEQLRAEAFF
few,NA,TRBJ2-3,TRBV6-1,TGTGCCAGCAGTGAAGCACACCCCTCCCACGGAGATACGCAGTATTTT,CASSEAHPSHGDTQYF
NA,TRBD1,TRBJ2-7,TRBV28,TGTGCCAGCAGTGGGCTACCCGGGACAGGGGGCTACGTGCAGTACTTC,CASSGLPGTGGYVQYF
NA,NA,TRBJ2-5,TRBV6-1,TGTGCCAGCATTGAAGCACTATTGGGCGGCCAAGAGACCCAATACTTC,CASIEALLGGQETQYF
many,NA,TRBJ1-2,TRBV29-1,TGCAGCGTTGAATATGGGGGGCGCGGCTATGGCTACACCTTC,CSVEYGGRGYGYTF
few,TRBD2,TRBJ2-3,TRBV29-1,TGCAGCGTTAGAGTGGGCGGGAGTCACCCCCCTCGGTGGACAGATACGCAGTATTTT,CSVRVGGSHPPRWTDTQYF
NA,NA,TRBJ1-1,TRBV6-5,TGTGCCAGCAGTTACCGGGGGGGGGCGAACACTGAAGCTTTCTTT,CASSYRGGANTEAFF
once,NA,TRBJ1-6,TRBV7-9,TGTGTCGCAGCCCCAGAGAGGGGCCGGGATTCATCCCTCCACTTT,CVAAPERGRDSSLHF
NA,NA,TRBJ2-7,TRBV29-1,TGCAGCGTCCGGGACAACACCTACGAGCAGTACTTC,CSVRDNTYEQYF
NA,NA,TRBJ1-2,TRBV5-1,TGCGCCAGCAACTTGGGCAAGGATGGGGGCTACACCTTC,CASNLGKDGGYTF
few,NA,TRBJ1-1,TRBV13,TGTGCCAGCAGCTTCCGGGACTGGAACACTGAAGCTTTCTTT,CASSFRDWNTEAFF
many,TRBD2,TRBJ2-1,TRBV6-2/TRBV6-3,TGTGCCAGCAGTTACAGGGGTAGCGGGAGGGGCATGGATGAGCAGTTCTTC,CASSYRGSGRGMDEQFF
many,TRBD2,TRBJ2-5,TRBV6-5,TGTGCCAGCAGTTTCATAGCGGGAGGAGAGACCCAGTACTTC,CASSFIAGGETQYF
many,TRBD2,TRBJ2-1,TRBV12-3/TRBV12-4,TGTGCCACCCTAGGACTAGCGGGAGTAGGGGAGCAGTTCTTC,CATLGLAGVGEQFF
NA,NA,TRBJ2-7,TRBV11-1,TGTGTCAGCAGCTTAGCGGAACAGGTCTACGAACAGTACTTC,CVSSLAEQVYEQYF
many,NA,TRBJ2-1,TRBV6-2/TRBV6-3,TGTGCCAGCAGTGATTGGGCGGAAGGGGCGAATGAGCAGTTCTTC,CASSDWAEGANEQFF
NA,TRBD1,TRBJ1-5,TRBV28,TGTGCCAGCAGCTTGGACAGGGGGATCAATCAGCCCCAGCATTTT,CASSLDRGINQPQHF
few,NA,TRBJ1-5,TRBV28,TGTGCCAGCAGTCCTTCGGGAGCCTTCAATCAGCCCCAGCATTTT,CASSPSGAFNQPQHF
once,TRBD2,TRBJ2-1,TRBV11-2,TGTGCCAGCAGCTTAGACCACAGCGGGATCTACAATGAGCAGTTCTTC,CASSLDHSGIYNEQFF
many,NA,TRBJ2-1,TRBV4-1,TGCGCCAGCAGCCAGTTGACTGCCTACAATGAGCAGTTCTTC,CASSQLTAYNEQFF
NA,TRBD2,TRBJ2-1,TRBV7-9,TGTGCCAGCAGCTACCTGTCGTCTAGCGGACCTAACAATGAGCAGATCTTC,CASSYLSSSGPNNEQIF
NA,TRBD1,TRBJ2-5,TRBV24-1,TGTGCCACCAGTGACTCATACAGGGGGCAAGAGACCCAGTACTTC,CATSDSYRGQETQYF
many,NA,TRBJ2-1,TRBV11-2,TGTGCCAGCAGCTTAGGACCACCTACGACTTACAATGAGCAGTTCTTC,CASSLGPPTTYNEQFF
NA,NA,TRBJ1-2,TRBV12-3/TRBV12-4,TGTGCAAGCAGCCAAGGGGGGTTTGGCTACACCTTC,CASSQGGFGYTF
NA,NA,TRBJ2-5,TRBV4-2,TGTGCCAGCAGCCGTCCCGCCGATTTGGAGACCCAGTACTTC,CASSRPADLETQYF
NA,NA,TRBJ1-5,TRBV12-3/TRBV12-4,TGTGCCAGCAGTTTAATTGTGGGGCAGCCCCAGCATTTT,CASSLIVGQPQHF
NA,NA,TRBJ2-7,TRBV11-2,TGTGTCAGCAGTGGGGGCGGTGGAGCCTACGAACAGTACTTC,CVSSGGGGAYEQYF
NA,TRBD1,TRBJ2-4,TRBV12-3/TRBV12-4,TGTGCCAGCAGCCTGGGACAGGGTAATGCCCCGCTAACAGCCAAAAACATTCAGTACTTC,CASSLGQGNAPLTAKNIQYF
few,TRBD1,TRBJ1-5,TRBV6-1,TGTGGCAGCAGTGAAGCGAGGGGGCGTGGAAATCAGCCCCAGCATTTT,CGSSEARGRGNQPQHF
many,NA,TRBJ2-1,TRBV11-3,TGTGCCAGCAGCTTACCCTTGTTTCCCTACAATGAGCAGTTCTTC,CASSLPLFPYNEQFF
NA,NA,TRBJ2-2,TRBV5-6,TGTGCCAGCAGCTTGGCGCCCAGAGTCACCGGGGAGCCGTTTTTC,CASSLAPRVTGEPFF
NA,NA,TRBJ1-1,TRBV12-3/TRBV12-4,TGTGTCAGCAGAACCGGGTGGCAAAACACTGAAGCTTTCTTT,CVSRTGWQNTEAFF
once,NA,TRBJ2-5,TRBV6-6,TGTGCCAGCCTAAGGACTAAAGGGTTGTCCCCTCAGGGGGAGACCCAGTACTTC,CASLRTKGLSPQGETQYF
NA,TRBD2,TRBJ2-7,TRBV28,TGTGCCAGCAGCGCTGGGCTAGCGGGTTCCTACGAGCAGTACTTC,CASSAGLAGSYEQYF
many,NA,TRBJ1-5,TRBV29-1,TGCAGCGCCCGACAGGATAGGAATCAGCCCCAGCATTTT,CSARQDRNQPQHF
NA,NA,TRBJ2-5,TRBV29-1,TGCAGCGTTGGTACTACAGGTTTCCAAGAGAGCCAGTATTTC,CSVGTTGFQESQYF
NA,TRBD2,TRBJ2-2,TRBV11-3,TGTGCCAGCAGCTTACGCCGGACTAGCGGGAGGGCTGGAAAGGGCGGGGAGCTGCTTTTT,CASSLRRTSGRAGKGGELLF
NA,NA,TRBJ1-3,TRBV28,TGTGCCAGCAGTAGCGCGAGATCTGGAAACACCATATATTTT,CASSSARSGNTIYF